These 12 T cell receptor beta chains originate from one sample sequenced in a study of blood T cell repertoires in COVID-19. The protocol was immunoSEQ multiplex PCR, while the TCRdb copy is restricted to in-frame clones and leaves out a portion. The sample holds 300,000 or so clones, about nine tenths seen once. The sequenced material came from peripheral blood. The origin of the receptors is a middle-aged man with active or convalescent COVID-19.

The gene calls are TRBV5-1 and TRBJ2-1; 7 bases agree with TRBD1. The CDR3 covers 15 residues. Losses at the gene ends were 4 bases for V and 2 bases for J; bases not matched to a gene: 6. Per germline, CDR1 SGHRS and CDR2 YFSETQ. CDR3: CASSPQGVPYNEQFF. The CDR3 region has the DNA TGCGCCAGCAGCCCCCAGGGGGTTCCCTACAATGAGCAGTTCTTC.

This clone has a single count. The rearrangement links TRBV5-4 to TRBJ2-4; the match to TRBD2 covers 10 bases. The CDR3 length is 17 residues. Germline CDR1 is SGHNT and CDR2 is YYREEE (reference sequence). V was clipped by 1 base and J by 0 bases; unmatched bases: 4. The CDR3 protein is CASSLKLAGLAKNIQYF. DNA of the CDR3: TGTGCCAGCAGCTTGAAACTAGCGGGGCTAGCCAAAAACATTCAGTACTTC.

The chain has TRBV20-1 and TRBJ1-1; TRBD1 is a possible D gene (5 bases). Per the germline V gene, CDR1 is DFQATT and CDR2 is SNEGSKA (reference sequence). The CDR3 totals 14 residues. V lost 3 bases to trimming and J lost 1 base, with 12 bases between them. The CDR3 sequence is CSASPGHSNTEAFF. In nucleotides, the CDR3 is TGCAGTGCTAGTCCCGGACACTCGAACACTGAAGCTTTCTTT.

This clone came up once. The chain carries TRBV6-6 and TRBJ2-3, with TRBD2 matching 7 bases. V trimming: 8 bases; J trimming: 7 bases; junction bases outside the gene matches: 6. The CDR3 spans 12 residues. From germline, CDR1 is MNHNY and CDR2 SVGAGI (reference sequence). This CDR3 reads CASGGEPNTQYF. In DNA, the CDR3 is TGTGCCAGCGGGGGGGAACCCAATACGCAGTATTTT.

The CDR3 region has the DNA TGTGCCAGCAGCTTGGACGAGACAGTGAACTATGGCTACACCTTC. Translated: CASSLDETVNYGYTF. The V call is TRBV5-4, the J call TRBJ1-2; D might be TRBD1 (5 bases). The germline CDR1 and CDR2 sequences are SGHNT and YYREEE (reference sequence). V was trimmed by 0 bases and J by 2 bases, leaving 11 bases between them. The CDR3 contains 15 residues.

The CDR3 region has the DNA TGTGCCTGGAGTGTACGGCCGGGAGGGCCGTCAGAGACCCAGTACTTC. Protein product: CAWSVRPGGPSETQYF. The chain uses TRBV30 and TRBJ2-5; 8 positions match TRBD2. Germline-derived CDR1 and CDR2 are GTSNPN and SVGIG (reference sequence). The trim removed 0 bases at V and 4 bases at J, leaving 10 bases unmatched. The CDR3 consists of 16 residues.

The J gene is TRBJ2-1, the V gene TRBV7-8; 7 positions match TRBD1. The CDR3 runs 14 residues. Germline CDR1 reads SGHVS; CDR2 reads FQNEAQ. After removal of 0 bases from V and 5 bases from J, the junction contained 1 base not matched to a gene. The CDR3: CASSLAQGDNEQFF. The CDR3 DNA is TGTGCCAGCAGCTTAGCGCAGGGGGACAATGAGCAGTTCTTC.

V gene TRBV4-2 combines with J gene TRBJ2-7; the match to TRBD1 covers 7 bases. Germline lookup yields CDR1 LGHNA and CDR2 YNFKEQ. The CDR3 loop spans 15 amino acids. Germline trimming cut 0 bases from V and 7 bases from J; bases unmatched to any gene: 9. In DNA, the CDR3 is TGTGCCAGCAGCCAAGATAACAGGGGAGAAAGAGAGCAGTACTTC. Protein: CASSQDNRGEREQYF.

The CDR3 DNA is TGTGCCAGTAGCCCCAGCGGCGGGGGAACGAGGCCCCAGCATTTT. Translated, it gives CASSPSGGGTRPQHF. The J gene is TRBJ1-5, the V gene TRBV19; maybe TRBD1 (5 bases). The V and J ends lost 6 bases and 9 bases respectively, with 21 bases between them. Germline V CDR1 and CDR2: LNHDA, SQIVND (reference sequence). There are 15 residues in the CDR3. Full variable domain (rest looked up from reference TRBV19 and TRBJ1-5): DGGITQSPKYLFRKEGQNVTLSCEQNLNHDAMYWYRQDPGQGLRLIYYSQIVNDFQKGDIAEGYSVSREKKESFPLTVTSAQKNPTAFYLCASSPSGGGTRPQHFGDGTRLSIL.

This sequence joins TRBV5-1 and TRBJ2-7; no firm D call. Per germline, CDR1 SGHRS and CDR2 YFSETQ. Trimming stripped 1 base from V and 1 base from J, with 9 bases between. This CDR3 spans 14 amino acids. The CDR3 is CASSLWPESYEQYF. The CDR3 coding sequence is TGCGCCAGCAGCTTGTGGCCCGAATCCTACGAGCAGTACTTC.

J is TRBJ1-1 and V is TRBV29-1, with D perhaps matching TRBD1 (6 bases). The V gene lost 5 bases and the J gene lost 3 bases, with 25 bases spanning the gap. The CDR3 is 17 residues long. Germline V gene lookup returns CDR1 SQVTM and CDR2 ANQGSEA. As DNA, the CDR3 is TGCAGCGTTCCCTCCCAAGGGCGGGGGGCGAGGTACACTGAAGCTTTCTTT. This translates into CSVPSQGRGARYTEAFF.

This chain connects TRBV27 to TRBJ1-2, with 12 bases identical to TRBD1. CDR3 length equals 15 residues. Germline V lookup: CDR1 MNHEY, CDR2 SMNVEV (reference sequence). With V trimmed by 5 bases and J by 7 bases, 8 bases remained unmatched. The CDR3 DNA reads TGTGCCAGCAGTATTGTCGGGACAGGGGGCTTTGGCTACACCTTC. Residues: CASSIVGTGGFGYTF.